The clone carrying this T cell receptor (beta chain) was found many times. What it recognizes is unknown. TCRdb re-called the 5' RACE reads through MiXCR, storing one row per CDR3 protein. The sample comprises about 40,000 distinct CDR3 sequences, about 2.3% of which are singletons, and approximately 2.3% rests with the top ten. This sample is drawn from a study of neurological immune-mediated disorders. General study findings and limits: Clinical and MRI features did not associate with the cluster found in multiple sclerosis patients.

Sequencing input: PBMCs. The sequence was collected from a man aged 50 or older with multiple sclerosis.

The CDR3 region is CASSESYQVQETQYF. DNA of the CDR3: TGTGCCAGCAGTGAATCATACCAGGTTCAAGAGACCCAGTACTTC. The rearrangement uses TRBV25-1 and TRBJ2-5; D is unclear. CDR1 MGHDK and CDR2 SYGVNS come from the germline V gene. V was cut by 1 base and J by 2 bases, with 11 bases left in between. The CDR3 spans 15 residues.